These 20 T cell receptor beta chains were all obtained from the same sample, sequenced in a study of beta chain features in type 1 diabetes. Investigators reverse transcribed all isolated RNA, so they sequenced expressed TCRB transcripts. Only in-frame clones appear in the TCRdb table, and some are missing; sequencing was by immunoSEQ multiplex PCR. Of 300,000 to 400,000 clones in the sample, around 9% were seen once. Their cognate antigens are unknown. Notes on the study in general: A moderate, significant TCRB CDR3 shortening appeared in type 1 diabetes across four CD4+ subsets.

Sequencing was done on a sample of central memory CD4+ T cells from blood. The source is a man aged 25 to 40 with type 1 diabetes.

The rearrangement joins TRBV10-3 to TRBJ2-6, with 7 bases lining up with TRBD1. The CDR3 spans 19 residues. Trimming took 0 bases from V and 1 from J; bases not matched to a gene: 9. In germline, CDR1 is ENHRY, CDR2 SYGVKD. The CDR3 nucleotides are TGTGCCATCAGTGAGTCTGTAAGACAGGGATCTTCTGGGGCCAACGTCCTGACTTTC. This gives the protein CAISESVRQGSSGANVLTF.

This rearrangement joins TRBV27 to TRBJ2-3; D call uncertain. Germline V CDR1 and CDR2: MNHEY, SMNVEV (reference sequence). Trimming shortened V by 7 bases and J by 1 base, and 9 bases separated the two germline ends. This CDR3 region has 13 residues. CDR3 coding DNA: TGTGCCAGCACCGTCGCTGGCACAGATACGCAGTATTTT. It codes for CASTVAGTDTQYF.

This clone occurred a few times. The chain joins TRBV28 to TRBJ2-5; D not resolved. V was clipped by 6 bases and J by 3 bases, with 17 bases between them. There are 15 residues in the CDR3. The germline gives CDR1 MDHEN, CDR2 SYDVKM. CDR3 coding DNA: TGTGCCAGCAGCTCGCCTTCACCCCCGGAAGAGACCCAGTACTTC. This translates into CASSSPSPPEETQYF.

This clone was seen more than once but under ten times. The rearrangement joins TRBV15 to TRBJ2-7, with a weak D call TRBD2 (6 bases). The CDR3 is made up of 16 amino acids. V lost 1 base to trimming and J lost 2 bases, with 15 bases between them. The germline V gene encodes CDR1 LNHNV and CDR2 YYDKDF (reference sequence). In nucleotides, the CDR3 is TGTGCCACCAGCAGAGGGACTACCCAGCCTACCTACGAGCAGTACTTC. Encoded protein: CATSRGTTQPTYEQYF.

This clone has more than one count but fewer than ten. The V call is TRBV4-1, the J call TRBJ1-1; perhaps TRBD1 as D (6 bases). Germline CDR1 and CDR2: MGHRA and YSYEKL. The CDR3 is 18 residues long. The germline V and J ends were trimmed by 1 base and 1 base, with 19 bases remaining between them. DNA of the CDR3: TGCGCCAGCAGCCAAGCGTACGATGTACAGGGACCGAACACTGAAGCTTTCTTT. It codes for CASSQAYDVQGPNTEAFF.

As DNA, the CDR3 is TGTGCCAGTAGTACCTTAACCTGGACAGACGCGGAGACCCAGTACTTC. Protein: CASSTLTWTDAETQYF. This sequence joins TRBV19 and TRBJ2-5, with D maybe TRBD1 (6 bases). Germline values: CDR1 LNHDA, CDR2 SQIVND (reference sequence). The CDR3 has 16 amino acids. V was cut by 4 bases and J by 5 bases, with 20 bases left in between.

The chain recombines TRBV7-9 with TRBJ2-5, with a tentative D call TRBD1 (5 bases). Trimming removed 2 bases at V and 0 bases at J, with 10 bases between. The CDR3 consists of 15 residues. Germline CDR1 and CDR2: SEHNR and FQNEAQ (reference sequence). The CDR3 DNA reads as TGTGCCAGCAGCTTACGTAGGGGAAACCAAGAGACCCAGTACTTC. Protein product: CASSLRRGNQETQYF.

This clone was seen ten or more times. The CDR3 DNA sequence: TGTGCCAGCAGCGAACCTCAGGGGGGTAATTCACCCCTCCACTTT. Translated, it gives CASSEPQGGNSPLHF. The chain has TRBV14 and TRBJ1-6, with TRBD1 matching 7 bases. This CDR3 spans 15 amino acids. Germline CDR1 is SGHDN and CDR2 is FVKESK. With V trimmed by 5 bases and J by 6 bases, 7 bases remained unmatched.

This clone was found many times. The rearrangement joins TRBV11-2 to TRBJ2-1; D is unresolved. Trimming pared 2 bases from V and 4 bases from J, leaving 12 bases between. Germline V lookup: CDR1 SGHAT, CDR2 FQNNGV. This CDR3 comprises 15 residues. This chain's CDR3 is CASSLPGPSYNEQFF. The CDR3 nucleotides read TGTGCCAGCAGCTTACCGGGCCCCTCTTACAATGAGCAGTTCTTC.

The V call is TRBV4-3, the J call TRBJ2-6; TRBD1 is a possible D gene (5 bases). Germline-derived CDR1 and CDR2 are LGHNA and YSLEER. V was clipped by 4 bases and J by 0 bases, with 10 bases between them. This CDR3 spans 16 amino acids. CDR3 DNA: TGCGCCAGCAGCCGTCAGGGAAACTCTGGGGCCAACGTCCTGACTTTC. It encodes CASSRQGNSGANVLTF.

V usage is TRBV4-2 and J usage is TRBJ2-5; the match to TRBD1 covers 7 bases. Germline V gives CDR1 LGHNA, CDR2 YNFKEQ. CDR3 length equals 16 residues. The trim removed 0 bases at V and 6 bases at J, leaving 10 bases unmatched. The CDR3 region is CASSQDLGGGRQTQYF. As DNA, the CDR3 is TGTGCCAGCAGCCAAGATTTAGGGGGCGGTAGACAGACCCAGTACTTC.

V is TRBV28 and J is TRBJ2-1, with 7 bases lining up with TRBD1. The CDR3 runs to 15 residues. CDR1 is MDHEN, CDR2 SYDVKM, per germline. V lost 6 bases to trimming and J lost 10 bases; unmatched junction nucleotides: 15. The CDR3 loop is CASSGGGQAIGEQFF. CDR3 sequence (DNA): TGTGCCAGCAGCGGAGGAGGACAGGCCATAGGGGAGCAGTTCTTC.

The chain recombines TRBV28 with TRBJ2-5; TRBD2 matches at 12 bases. The CDR3 sequence is 17 residues long. The germline V gene encodes CDR1 MDHEN and CDR2 SYDVKM. The trim removed 3 bases at V and 2 bases at J, leaving 7 bases unmatched. This chain's CDR3 is CASSFWTSGAGQETQYF. The CDR3 nucleotides read TGTGCCAGCAGTTTCTGGACTAGCGGGGCCGGGCAAGAGACCCAGTACTTC.

The chain joins TRBV6-5 to TRBJ2-3; D not certain. V shed 3 bases and J shed 6 bases, with 7 bases lying between them. This CDR3 is built from 12 residues. Per germline, CDR1 MNHEY and CDR2 SVGAGI. DNA for the CDR3: TGTGCCAGCAGTTATTTCGCTGATACGCAGTATTTT. This translates into CASSYFADTQYF.

The gene calls are TRBV25-1 and TRBJ1-3; no definite D call. CDR1 and CDR2 from the germline V gene are MGHDK and SYGVNS. With 11 bases removed from V and 0 bases from J, the gap between germline ends came to 17 bases. CDR3 length: 15 amino acids. CDR3 loop: CASQESGHSGNTIYF. The CDR3 nucleotides read TGTGCCTCGCAAGAATCCGGTCACTCTGGAAACACCATATATTTT. Full variable domain (rest looked up from reference TRBV25-1 and TRBJ1-3): EADIYQTPRYLVIGTGKKITLECSQTMGHDKMYWYQQDPGMELHLIHYSYGVNSTEKGDLSSESTVSRIRTEHFPLTLESARPSHTSQYLCASQESGHSGNTIYFGEGSWLTVV.

A word on this clone: The sample has other DNA sequences that encode this CDR3 too. This chain connects TRBV7-2 to TRBJ1-4; 9 nucleotides line up with TRBD1. V lost 3 bases and J lost 7; bases outside the gene matches: 3. The CDR3 covers 14 residues. CDR1 and CDR2 from the germline V gene are SGHTA and FQGNSA. The CDR3 DNA reads as TGTGCCAGCAGCTTCGACAGGGGGTCTGAAAAACTGTTTTTT. It codes for CASSFDRGSEKLFF. Drawing the rest from reference TRBV7-2 and TRBJ1-4, the complete variable domain is GAGVSQSPSNKVTEKGKDVELRCDPISGHTALYWYRQSLGQGLEFLIYFQGNSAPDKSGLPSDRFSAERTGGSVSTLTIQRTQQEDSAVYLCASSFDRGSEKLFFGSGTQLSVL.

The V gene is TRBV5-1, the J gene TRBJ2-1; possible D gene TRBD1, 5 bases. The V end lost 2 bases, the J end lost 6 bases, and 6 bases lay between the germline ends. Germline V gene data show CDR1 as SGHRS and CDR2 as YFSETQ. This CDR3 is built from 12 residues. The CDR3 DNA follows: TGCGCCAGCAGCTTTGACAGCAATGAGCAGTTCTTC. Protein: CASSFDSNEQFF.

This clone was seen many times. Written as DNA, the CDR3 is TGTGCCAGCAGCGTAGGGGCAGCGGGGTTGGTCTACAATGAGCAGTTCTTC. It yields the protein CASSVGAAGLVYNEQFF. This chain uses TRBV9 with TRBJ2-1; 7 nucleotides agree with TRBD2. Losses at the gene ends were 0 bases for V and 3 bases for J; bases not matched to a gene: 9. CDR1 and CDR2 from the germline V gene are SGDLS and YYNGEE. The CDR3 is made up of 17 amino acids.

This chain uses TRBV6-5 with TRBJ1-3; a weak D match, TRBD1 (5 bases). V lost 5 bases, J lost 5 bases, and 13 bases lay in between. CDR1 is MNHEY and CDR2 is SVGAGI in the germline V gene. The CDR3 length is 14 residues. The DNA of the CDR3 is TGTGCCAGCAGTCCAACCGGGGGAAGAAACACCATATATTTT. This codes for CASSPTGGRNTIYF.

This clone was counted a few times. A far larger clone differs by one base, so this is likely a read error. The rearrangement uses TRBV30 and TRBJ2-3; no firm D call. V dropped 4 bases and J dropped 4 bases, with 6 bases sitting between them. This CDR3 comprises 11 residues. Germline CDR1 GTSNPN, CDR2 SVGIG (reference sequence). DNA for the CDR3: TGTGCCTGGAAAGGGTCAGATACGCAGTATTTT. This codes for CAWKGSDTQYF.